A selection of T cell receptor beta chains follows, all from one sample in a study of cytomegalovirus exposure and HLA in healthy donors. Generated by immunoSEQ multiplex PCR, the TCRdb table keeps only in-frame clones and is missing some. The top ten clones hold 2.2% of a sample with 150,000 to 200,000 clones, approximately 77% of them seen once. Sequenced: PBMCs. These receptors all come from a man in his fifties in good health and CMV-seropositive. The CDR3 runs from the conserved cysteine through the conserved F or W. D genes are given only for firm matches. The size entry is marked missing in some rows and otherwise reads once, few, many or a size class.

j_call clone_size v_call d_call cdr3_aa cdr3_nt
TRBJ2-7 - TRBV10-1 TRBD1 CASSDTGTGYEQYF TGCGCCAGCAGTGATACCGGGACAGGCTACGAGCAGTACTTC
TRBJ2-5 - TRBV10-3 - CAINLAQRTGERETQYF TGTGCCATCAACCTCGCCCAACGGACGGGGGAGCGGGAGACCCAGTACTTC
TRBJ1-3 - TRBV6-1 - CASSDRGGNTIYF TGTGCCAGCAGTGACAGGGGTGGCAACACCATATATTTT
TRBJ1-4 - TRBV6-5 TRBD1 CASGQGEEKLFF TGTGCCAGTGGACAGGGGGAAGAAAAACTGTTTTTT
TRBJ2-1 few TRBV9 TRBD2 CASARGGVDNEQFF TGTGCCAGCGCCCGGGGGGGCGTCGACAATGAGCAGTTCTTC
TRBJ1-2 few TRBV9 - CASSVGGRANYTF TGTGCCAGCAGCGTAGGGGGCAGGGCAAACTACACCTTC
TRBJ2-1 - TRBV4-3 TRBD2 CASSRLLAGLPLNNEQFF TGCGCCAGCAGCCGTCTACTAGCGGGGCTCCCTCTCAACAATGAGCAGTTCTTC
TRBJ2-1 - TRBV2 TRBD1 CASSDPTRTGVVYNEQFF TGTGCCAGCAGTGACCCCACTAGGACAGGGGTGGTCTACAATGAGCAGTTCTTC
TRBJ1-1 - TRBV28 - CASSLAGNRAFF TGTGCCAGCAGTTTAGCGGGGAACCGGGCTTTCTTT
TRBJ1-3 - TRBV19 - CASTPLSAGNTIYF TGTGCCAGTACCCCTCTCAGCGCGGGAAACACCATATATTTT
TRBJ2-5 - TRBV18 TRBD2 CASSLRTSGEHQETQYF TGTGCCAGCTCACTCAGGACTAGCGGGGAACACCAAGAGACCCAGTACTTC
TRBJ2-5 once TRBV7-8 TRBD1 CASSSLRDRGQETQYF TGTGCCAGCAGCTCCCTCCGGGACAGGGGGCAAGAGACCCAGTACTTC
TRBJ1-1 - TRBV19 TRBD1 CASSEQGYLFNTEAFF TGTGCCAGTAGTGAACAGGGGTATCTATTTAACACTGAAGCTTTCTTT
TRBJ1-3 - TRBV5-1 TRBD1 CASRGQDHHSGNTIYF TGCGCCAGCAGAGGACAGGACCATCACTCTGGAAACACCATATATTTT
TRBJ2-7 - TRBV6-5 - CASSLGTHYEQYF TGTGCCAGCAGCCTCGGGACTCACTACGAGCAGTACTTC
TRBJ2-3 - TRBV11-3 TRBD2 CASSWREGTDTQYF TGTGCCAGCAGCTGGCGGGAGGGAACAGATACGCAGTATTTT
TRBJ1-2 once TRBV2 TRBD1 CASSEATGWNYGYTF TGTGCCAGCAGTGAAGCGACAGGGTGGAACTATGGCTACACCTTC
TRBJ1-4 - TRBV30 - CAWSAPPGDPEKLFF TGTGCCTGGAGTGCCCCTCCAGGGGACCCTGAAAAACTGTTTTTT
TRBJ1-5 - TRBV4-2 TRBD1 CASSQEMTGYQPQHF TGTGCCAGCAGCCAAGAGATGACAGGGTATCAGCCCCAGCATTTT
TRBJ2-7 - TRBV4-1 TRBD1 CASSPGTGGDEQYF TGCGCCAGCAGCCCCGGGACAGGGGGAGACGAGCAGTACTTC
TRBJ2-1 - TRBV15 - CATSTEWNEQFF TGTGCCACCAGCACGGAGTGGAATGAGCAGTTCTTC
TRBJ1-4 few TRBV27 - CASKAGLSSTNEKLFF TGTGCCAGCAAGGCGGGTTTAAGTAGTACTAATGAAAAACTGTTTTTT
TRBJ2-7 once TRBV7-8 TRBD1 CASSLDRTGYLSYEQYF TGTGCCAGCAGCTTAGATAGGACAGGGTATTTGTCCTACGAGCAGTACTTC
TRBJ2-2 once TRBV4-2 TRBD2 CASSQVGSTSGANTGELFF TGTGCCAGCAGCCAAGTGGGTTCAACTAGCGGGGCTAACACCGGGGAGCTGTTTTTT
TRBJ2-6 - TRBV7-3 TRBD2 CASKPGGPGANVLTF TGTGCCAGCAAACCGGGGGGGCCTGGGGCCAACGTCCTGACTTTC
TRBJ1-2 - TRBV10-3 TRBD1 CAITRQGSSYGYTF TGTGCCATCACCCGACAGGGCAGTAGCTATGGCTACACCTTC
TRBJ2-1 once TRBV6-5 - CASSYRTDYNEQFF TGTGCCAGCAGTTATCGGACTGACTACAATGAGCAGTTCTTC
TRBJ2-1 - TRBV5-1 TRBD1 CASSNGQGGDEQFF TGCGCCAGCAGCAACGGACAGGGTGGCGATGAGCAGTTCTTC
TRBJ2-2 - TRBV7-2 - CASSPGLLNTGELFF TGTGCCAGCTCCCCAGGGCTGTTAAACACCGGGGAGCTGTTTTTT
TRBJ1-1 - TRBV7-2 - CASSQRRINTEAFF TGTGCCAGCAGTCAGAGGCGGATTAACACTGAAGCTTTCTTT
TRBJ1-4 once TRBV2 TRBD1 CASQTTGGSEKLFF TGTGCCAGTCAGACGACAGGGGGCTCAGAAAAACTGTTTTTT
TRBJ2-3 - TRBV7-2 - CASSLWDGGGTDTQYF TGTGCCAGCAGCTTATGGGACGGGGGAGGCACAGATACGCAGTATTTT
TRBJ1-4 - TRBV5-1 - CASSRGGSHEKLFF TGCGCCAGCAGCCGGGGGGGAAGCCATGAAAAACTGTTTTTT
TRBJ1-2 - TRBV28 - CASSLYTDGYTF TGTGCCAGCAGTTTATATACAGATGGCTACACCTTC
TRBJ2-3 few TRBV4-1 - CASSQSETDTQYF TGCGCCAGCAGCCAGTCGGAGACAGATACGCAGTATTTT
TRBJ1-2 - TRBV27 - CASSLSGGVYGYTF TGTGCCAGCAGTTTATCAGGAGGGGTCTATGGCTACACCTTC
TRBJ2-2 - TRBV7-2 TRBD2 CASSFGRARRTGELFF TGTGCCAGCAGCTTTGGGAGGGCGCGTCGCACCGGGGAGCTGTTTTTT
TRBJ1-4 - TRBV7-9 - CASSPGQVEKLFF TGTGCCAGCAGCCCTGGACAAGTCGAAAAACTGTTTTTT
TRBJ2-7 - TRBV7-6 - CASSLGPGGSSYEQYF TGTGCCAGCAGCTTAGGGCCGGGGGGCAGCTCCTACGAGCAGTACTTC
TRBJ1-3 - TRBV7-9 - CASSPQGPGNTIYF TGTGCCAGCAGCCCCCAGGGTCCTGGAAACACCATATATTTT
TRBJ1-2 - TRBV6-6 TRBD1 CASKDRVGGYGYTF TGTGCCAGCAAGGACAGGGTAGGAGGCTATGGCTACACCTTC
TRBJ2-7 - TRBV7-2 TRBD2 CASSLGLAGPPGGQYF TGTGCCAGCAGCTTAGGACTAGCGGGCCCCCCTGGGGGGCAGTACTTC
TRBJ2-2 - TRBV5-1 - CASSFGGGIPGELFF TGCGCCAGCAGCTTTGGCGGGGGCATTCCCGGGGAGCTGTTTTTT
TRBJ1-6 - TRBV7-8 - CASSPRFSPLHF TGTGCCAGCAGCCCACGGTTTTCACCCCTCCACTTT
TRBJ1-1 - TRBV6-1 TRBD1 CASREPGQGRGTEAFF TGTGCCAGCAGGGAACCGGGACAGGGGAGGGGAACTGAAGCTTTCTTT
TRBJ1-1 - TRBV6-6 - CASSSHENTEAFF TGTGCCAGCAGTTCACACGAAAACACTGAAGCTTTCTTT
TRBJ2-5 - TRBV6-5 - CASTREQQETQYF TGTGCCAGCACCCGGGAACAACAAGAGACCCAGTACTTC
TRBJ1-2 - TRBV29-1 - CSVQENLSGYTF TGCAGCGTTCAAGAAAACTTAAGCGGCTACACCTTC
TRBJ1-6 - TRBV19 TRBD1 CASSTEPRLGQGLSPLHF TGTGCCAGTAGTACCGAACCCCGCCTTGGACAGGGTCTTTCACCCCTCCACTTT
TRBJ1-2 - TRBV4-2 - CASSLTTGDGGYGYTF TGTGCCAGCAGCCTCACTACCGGGGACGGGGGATATGGCTACACCTTC
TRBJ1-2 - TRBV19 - CASSLSLNYGYTF TGTGCCAGTAGTCTATCCTTGAACTATGGCTACACCTTC
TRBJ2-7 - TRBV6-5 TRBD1 CASSYSGQGVYEQYF TGTGCCAGCAGTTACTCGGGACAGGGAGTCTACGAGCAGTACTTC
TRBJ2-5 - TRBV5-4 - CASSLERVRETQYF TGTGCCAGCAGCTTGGAACGGGTTAGGGAGACCCAGTACTTC
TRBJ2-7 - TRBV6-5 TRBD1 CASSSFGTGTYEQYF TGTGCCAGCAGTTCATTCGGGACAGGAACCTACGAGCAGTACTTC
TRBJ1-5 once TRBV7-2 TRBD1 CASSLGQGQPQHF TGTGCCAGCAGCTTAGGACAGGGCCAGCCCCAGCATTTT
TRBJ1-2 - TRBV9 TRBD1 CASSVGQGVYGYTF TGTGCCAGCAGCGTAGGACAGGGAGTCTATGGCTACACCTTC
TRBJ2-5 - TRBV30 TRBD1 CAWSTTGGRETQYF TGTGCCTGGAGTACGACAGGGGGCAGAGAGACCCAGTACTTC
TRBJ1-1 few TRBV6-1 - CASSRGTGNTEAFF TGTGCCAGCAGCCGGGGGACGGGGAACACTGAAGCTTTCTTT
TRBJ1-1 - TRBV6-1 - CASSDRGDTEAFF TGTGCCAGCAGTGACCGGGGGGACACTGAAGCTTTCTTT